This T cell receptor (beta chain) was captured by sequencing in a study of T cells after somatic rescue of genetic block. Assay used: immunoSEQ multiplex PCR; TCRdb lists only in-frame clones, some missing. The sample contains under 15,000 clones, approximately 79% of which appear only once. Looked up from germline, CDR1 is MNHNS and CDR2 is SASEGT. The CDR3 spans 13 residues. The V end was cut by 3 bases, the J end by 3 bases, with 9 bases between. V and J are TRBV6-1 and TRBJ2-7; D uncertain. The sample was peripheral blood mononuclear cells (PBMCs). This clonotype was sampled from a boy aged 5 to 17. The CDR3 loop reads CASSDVSYYEQYF. In nucleotides, the CDR3 is TGTGCCAGCAGTGATGTCAGCTACTACGAGCAGTACTTC.